One sample yielded the 15 T cell receptor beta chains listed below, sequenced in a study of blood T cell repertoires in COVID-19. TCRdb's copy holds only in-frame clones and misses some; the assay was immunoSEQ multiplex PCR. The sample yields tens of thousands of clones, 76% seen once. The source material was peripheral blood. The receptors derive from a man aged 65 to 85 with active or convalescent COVID-19.

This clone was seen a few times. The rearrangement joins TRBV2 to TRBJ2-3; 9 bases map to TRBD2. CDR3 length: 17 residues. V dropped 6 bases and J dropped 4; count of bases not matched to a gene: 14. The V gene's germline CDR1 is SNHLY and CDR2 FYNNEI. CDR3 residues: CASSSTLGLAWSDTQYF. For the CDR3, the DNA is TGTGCCAGCAGCTCTACTCTAGGACTAGCGTGGTCAGATACGCAGTATTTT. Full variable domain (rest looked up from reference TRBV2 and TRBJ2-3): EPEVTQTPSHQVTQMGQEVILRCVPISNHLYFYWYRQILGQKVEFLVSFYNNEISEKSEIFDDQFSVERPDGSNFTLKIRSTKLEDSAMYFCASSSTLGLAWSDTQYFGPGTRLTVL.

The chain carries TRBV7-9 and TRBJ2-7; TRBD1 aligns across 10 bases. Germline V gives CDR1 SEHNR, CDR2 FQNEAQ (reference sequence). V lost 8 bases to trimming and J lost 6 bases; unmatched junction nucleotides: 1. The CDR3 covers 11 residues. CDR3 loop: CASGTGAEQYF. CDR3 nucleotide sequence: TGTGCCAGCGGGACAGGGGCCGAGCAGTACTTC.

The chain joins TRBV28 to TRBJ2-1; TRBD2 agrees at 7 bases. Per germline, CDR1 MDHEN and CDR2 SYDVKM. The CDR3 extends over 14 amino acids. Trimming at V came to 5 bases and at J to 8 bases, leaving 9 bases not matched to a gene. The CDR3 protein is CASSRAGVLDEQFF. The CDR3 DNA reads as TGTGCCAGCAGTCGGGCGGGGGTTTTAGATGAGCAGTTCTTC.

The chain links TRBV6-5 to TRBJ1-6; D possibly corresponds to TRBD1 (6 bases). This CDR3 has 16 amino acids. V was shortened by 2 bases and J by 7 bases, with 15 bases between the two germline ends. The germline V gene has CDR1 MNHEY and CDR2 SVGAGI. The CDR3 nucleotides are TGTGCCAGCAGTTACACCGTTGGGGGCAGGAATTCACCCCTCCACTTT. This sequence encodes CASSYTVGGRNSPLHF.

This clone appeared once. This rearrangement joins TRBV5-8 to TRBJ2-7; 14 nucleotides align to TRBD2. The CDR3 runs 17 residues. The V gene end was trimmed by 4 bases and the J gene end by 2 bases; junction bases not matched to a gene: 8. In germline, CDR1 is SGHTS, CDR2 YDEGEE. This CDR3 is CASSGGLTSGGAYEQYF. The CDR3 DNA is TGTGCCAGCAGCGGTGGACTGACTAGCGGGGGGGCCTACGAGCAGTACTTC.

V and J are TRBV7-2 and TRBJ1-1; D may be TRBD1 (5 bases). This CDR3 is built from 14 residues. V gave up 1 base and J gave up 11 bases, with 17 bases separating them. Germline loops: CDR1 SGHTA, CDR2 FQGNSA. CDR3 in DNA: TGTGCCAGCAGCTTAGACATTGGCAGGGTCGTTGCTTTCTTT. Translation: CASSLDIGRVVAFF.

This chain joins TRBV12-3 or TRBV12-4 and TRBJ1-1; 9 bases are a match to TRBD1. This CDR3 region has 13 residues. The junction had 8 bases not matched to a gene; V was cut back by 7 bases and J by 8 bases. The CDR3 region is CASKETGGLEAFF. In DNA, the CDR3 is TGTGCCAGCAAGGAAACAGGGGGCCTGGAAGCTTTCTTT.

The chain employs TRBV6-6 and TRBJ2-3; 7 bases agree with TRBD1. Losses at the gene ends were 8 bases for V and 3 bases for J; bases not matched to a gene: 8. This CDR3 has 14 residues. Germline CDR1 and CDR2: MNHNY and SVGAGI (reference sequence). The CDR3 here is CASVPGQLTDTQYF. The CDR3 bases are TGTGCCAGCGTCCCGGGACAGCTAACAGATACGCAGTATTTT.

The chain has TRBV3-1 (or the pseudogene TRBV3-2) and TRBJ2-3; 8 bases map to TRBD2. From germline, CDR1 is LGHDT and CDR2 YNNKEL (reference sequence). The CDR3 is 17 residues long. J was trimmed by 2 bases and V by 5 bases; bases with no gene match: 12. The CDR3 sequence: CASSSRAGGLFTDTQYF. The CDR3 bases are TGTGCCAGCAGCTCCCGGGCGGGGGGCTTGTTCACAGATACGCAGTATTTT.

The chain uses TRBV3-1 (or the pseudogene TRBV3-2) and TRBJ1-1; D gene unclear. The V end was cut by 1 base, the J end by 9 bases, with 6 bases between. The length of the CDR3 is 11 residues. Looked up from germline, CDR1 is LGHDT and CDR2 is YNNKEL (reference sequence). The CDR3 loop reads CASSQAGQAFF. CDR3 coding DNA: TGTGCCAGCAGCCAAGCAGGCCAAGCTTTCTTT.

The chain links TRBV7-2 to TRBJ1-1; D may be TRBD1 (6 bases). V shed 0 bases and J shed 0 bases, with 8 bases lying between them. The V gene's germline CDR1 is SGHTA and CDR2 FQGNSA. The CDR3 spans 15 residues. The CDR3 coding sequence is TGTGCCAGCAGCTTAGCCCCAGGGGTGAACACTGAAGCTTTCTTT. This encodes CASSLAPGVNTEAFF.

The chain recombines TRBV9 with TRBJ2-5; tentative D call: TRBD2 (6 bases). The CDR3 covers 16 residues. Germline assignment: CDR1 SGDLS and CDR2 YYNGEE. V gave up 0 bases and J gave up 3 bases, with 15 bases separating them. Here the CDR3 DNA reads TGTGCCAGCAGCGTAGGGGTAGCGGACGGAGAAGAGACCCAGTACTTC. Its translation is CASSVGVADGEETQYF. The full variable domain, rest sourced from reference TRBV9 and TRBJ2-5, is DSGVTQTPKHLITATGQRVTLRCSPRSGDLSVYWYQQSLDQGLQFLIQYYNGEERAKGNILERFSAQQFPDLHSELNLSSLELGDSALYFCASSVGVADGEETQYFGPGTRLLVL.

J is TRBJ2-1 and V is TRBV5-1; 7 bases are shared with TRBD1. The V gene's germline CDR1 is SGHRS and CDR2 YFSETQ. The ends lost 5 bases at V and 1 base at J; junction bases unmatched: 6. The CDR3 sequence is 15 residues long. DNA of the CDR3: TGCGCCAGCAGTCAGGGACAGCGATCCTACAATGAGCAGTTCTTC. The encoded protein is CASSQGQRSYNEQFF.

V is TRBV19 and J is TRBJ2-5; maybe TRBD1 (7 bases). Between the trimmed V and J ends, which lost 5 bases and 5 bases, there was a span of 12 bases. Germline CDR1 and CDR2: LNHDA and SQIVND (reference sequence). CDR3 length: 13 amino acids. The CDR3 nucleotides read TGTGCCAGTAGTGTACAGGGGAGGGAGACCCAGTACTTC. It encodes CASSVQGRETQYF.

This chain connects TRBV4-2 to TRBJ2-5; 10 bases line up with TRBD2. The V segment lost 0 bases and the J segment 2 bases; nucleotides outside the gene matches: 3. The germline V gene encodes CDR1 LGHNA and CDR2 YNFKEQ. This CDR3 comprises 16 residues. The CDR3 coding sequence is TGTGCCAGCAGCCAAGATCCACTAGCGGGACAAGAGACCCAGTACTTC. Its translation: CASSQDPLAGQETQYF.